This T cell receptor (beta chain) emerged from a study of graft-versus-host responses after intestinal transplantation. TCRdb's copy holds only in-frame clones and misses some; the assay was immunoSEQ multiplex PCR. The table has roughly 56,000 clones, about 90% seen once. The sample consisted of PBMCs, taken around 120 days after intestinal transplantation. The clonotype was recovered from a human patient who received an intestinal transplant, so some T cells may come from the graft donor.

The DNA of the CDR3 is TGCGCCAGCAGCTTGGAAGTAGCGGGCCAAGAGACCCAGTACTTC. Protein sequence: CASSLEVAGQETQYF. The chain is built from TRBV5-1 and TRBJ2-5; TRBD2 aligns across 7 bases. Trimming cost V 0 bases and J 1 base; bases outside gene matches: 3. The germline gives CDR1 SGHRS, CDR2 YFSETQ. This CDR3 comprises 15 residues.